This T cell receptor (beta chain) came from a study of T cell changes during pregnancy in multiple sclerosis. CDR3 length: 12 residues. Germline assignment: CDR1 MNHEY and CDR2 SMNVEV (reference sequence). V lost 3 bases and J lost 7, with 7 bases in between. TCRdb's copy holds only in-frame clones and misses some; the assay was immunoSEQ multiplex PCR. The repertoire includes tens of thousands of clones, more than 85% of them detected once, and about 3.8% sits in the top ten. This receptor was taken from a female donor in good health, enrolled as a control in a pregnancy study. The rearrangement joins TRBV27 to TRBJ2-1; weak D call: TRBD2 (6 bases). Sequences were derived from peripheral blood, sampled after pregnancy. CDR3 protein: CASSLEGNEQFF. CDR3 bases: TGTGCCAGCAGTTTGGAGGGGAATGAGCAGTTCTTC.